This TCR beta chain was profiled in a study of identical twins. As regards this clonotype: Its matching antigen is unknown.

In TCRdb, the 5' RACE reads were re-called with MiXCR into one record per CDR3 protein. The repertoire holds a few hundred thousand distinct CDR3 sequences, with 9.6% as singletons. Everyone who gave samples was a healthy Caucasian. Findings of the study overall: Out-of-frame alpha sequences common to twins exhibited an excess of low generation probability. Surplus twin overlap in beta out-of-frame sequences was less pronounced.

Trimming at V came to 7 bases and at J to 3 bases, leaving 3 bases not matched to a gene. The CDR3 is made up of 13 amino acids. The same data also went into a second study, on yellow fever vaccine responses in identical twins.

The receptor's source is a woman aged 18-29 years in good health. J is TRBJ2-1 and V is TRBV6-7; 7 nucleotides match TRBD2. TRBV6-7 is an open reading frame, and its role is uncertain. Sequencing was done on a sample of PBMCs. The CDR3 protein is CASMLAVYNEQFF. The CDR3 DNA sequence: TGTGCCAGCATGCTAGCGGTCTACAATGAGCAGTTCTTC.